The 17 T cell receptor beta chains below come from one sample, sequenced in a study of blood T cell repertoires in COVID-19. The assay was immunoSEQ multiplex PCR, and TCRdb's table has in-frame clones only and misses some. The sample contains more than 200,000 clones, about 85% of which appear only once. The sequenced sample was peripheral blood. The receptors shown here come from a man in his 60s with acute or convalescent COVID-19.

This chain links TRBV7-3 with TRBJ2-1; 14 nucleotides line up with TRBD2. Germline-derived CDR1 and CDR2 are SGHTA and FQGTGA. J lost 10 bases, V lost 4 bases, and 3 bases had no gene match. CDR3 size: 14 residues. The CDR3 DNA reads TGTGCCAGCAGCTCCGGACTAGCGGGAGGAGAGCAGTTCTTC. It encodes CASSSGLAGGEQFF.

This chain uses TRBV11-2 with TRBJ1-4; 7 nucleotides agree with TRBD1. The junction had 5 bases not matched to a gene; V was cut back by 0 bases and J by 7 bases. Germline V gene sequence: CDR1 SGHAT, CDR2 FQNNGV. This CDR3 comprises 15 residues. Here the CDR3 DNA reads TGTGCCAGCAGCTTAGAACAGGGGATCTTTGAAAAACTGTTTTTT. Its translation: CASSLEQGIFEKLFF.

This CDR3 is CASSQERRQVNTIYF. CDR3 nucleotides: TGTGCCAGCAGCCAAGAGCGGCGGCAAGTAAACACCATATATTTT. The chain uses TRBV4-2 and TRBJ1-3, with unresolved D. The CDR3 has 15 amino acids. Trimming stripped 0 bases from V and 6 bases from J, with 12 bases between. Germline lookup yields CDR1 LGHNA and CDR2 YNFKEQ.

The CDR3 loop reads CASSYGLAGQETQYF. The DNA for the CDR3 is TGTGCCAGCAGCTATGGACTAGCGGGACAAGAGACCCAGTACTTC. The chain combines TRBV11-2 with TRBJ2-5, with 12 bases fitting TRBD2. With V trimmed by 4 bases and J by 2 bases, 2 bases remained unmatched. Germline V gives CDR1 SGHAT, CDR2 FQNNGV. The CDR3 has 15 amino acids.

The chain combines TRBV28 with TRBJ2-2; TRBD1 might be the D (6 bases). The CDR3 sequence is 15 residues long. The germline V and J ends were trimmed by 3 bases and 5 bases, with 13 bases remaining between them. Germline V gene data show CDR1 as MDHEN and CDR2 as SYDVKM. The CDR3 nucleotides read TGTGCCAGCAGTTTTTACAGGGTGCGAACCGGGGAGCTGTTTTTT. Its protein is CASSFYRVRTGELFF.

V and J are TRBV7-8 and TRBJ2-4; D tentatively fits TRBD1 or TRBD2 (5 bases each). CDR1 SGHVS and CDR2 FQNEAQ come from the germline V gene. The V end was cut by 5 bases, the J end by 0 bases, with 14 bases between. This CDR3 is 16 amino acids long. This chain's CDR3 is CASSRDLAQAKNIQYF. CDR3 nucleotide sequence: TGTGCCAGCAGCCGGGACCTAGCCCAAGCCAAAAACATTCAGTACTTC.

This clone occurred once. The rearrangement uses TRBV29-1 and TRBJ2-3; TRBD1 aligns across 8 bases. The germline V gene encodes CDR1 SQVTM and CDR2 ANQGSEA. Trimming cost V 0 bases and J 1 base; bases outside gene matches: 9. This CDR3 is 17 amino acids long. This CDR3 reads CSVEDQRRGQGTDTQYF. DNA for the CDR3: TGCAGCGTTGAAGACCAACGGAGGGGACAGGGCACAGATACGCAGTATTTT.

The chain has TRBV15 and TRBJ2-2; 8 bases agree with TRBD1. V gave up 3 bases and J gave up 3 bases; unmatched junction bases: 9. From germline, CDR1 is LNHNV and CDR2 YYDKDF (reference sequence). CDR3 length equals 17 residues. The CDR3 sequence is CATSSPTGGRDTGELFF. In DNA, the CDR3 is TGTGCCACCAGCAGCCCAACAGGGGGTAGGGACACCGGGGAGCTGTTTTTT.

This rearrangement joins TRBV7-9 to TRBJ2-5, with 8 bases identical to TRBD1. V trimming: 3 bases; J trimming: 1 base; junction bases outside the gene matches: 10. CDR3 size: 17 residues. From germline, CDR1 is SEHNR and CDR2 FQNEAQ (reference sequence). CDR3 nucleotide sequence: TGTGCCAGCAGCTTCCCTGAAACGGACAGGGCCCAAGAGACCCAGTACTTC. This translates into CASSFPETDRAQETQYF.

This sequence joins TRBV27 and TRBJ2-1; 14 nucleotides line up with TRBD2. The CDR3 totals 16 residues. The germline gives CDR1 MNHEY, CDR2 SMNVEV (reference sequence). The ends lost 1 base at V and 7 bases at J; junction bases unmatched: 3. CDR3 residues: CASSLLGLAGENEQFF. The CDR3 bases are TGTGCCAGCAGTTTATTGGGACTAGCGGGGGAGAATGAGCAGTTCTTC.

The chain is built from TRBV7-8 and TRBJ1-4, with no clear D. In germline, CDR1 is SGHVS, CDR2 FQNEAQ. The CDR3 totals 11 residues. The V gene lost 9 bases and the J gene lost 7 bases, with 9 bases spanning the gap. This CDR3 reads CASGRAEKLFF. CDR3 DNA sequence: TGTGCCAGTGGGAGGGCTGAAAAACTGTTTTTT.

This clone was counted ten times or more. This sequence joins TRBV15 and TRBJ2-2; no reliable D call. CDR3 size: 14 residues. Trimming cost V 3 bases and J 0 bases, with 5 bases left between them. Germline-derived CDR1 and CDR2 are LNHNV and YYDKDF (reference sequence). The CDR3 DNA sequence: TGTGCCACCAGCAGTTTTACGAACACCGGGGAGCTGTTTTTT. Translating it yields CATSSFTNTGELFF.

The chain recombines TRBV10-3 with TRBJ1-1; 7 nucleotides line up with TRBD1. Germline values: CDR1 ENHRY, CDR2 SYGVKD. The J segment lost 5 bases and the V segment lost 2 bases, leaving 5 bases of the junction unmatched. This CDR3 spans 14 amino acids. The CDR3 loop is CAISEDEQGTEAFF. The DNA for the CDR3 is TGTGCCATCAGTGAGGACGAACAGGGGACTGAAGCTTTCTTT.

The gene calls are TRBV28 and TRBJ1-4; TRBD1 is a possible D gene (6 bases). The CDR3 consists of 14 residues. With 6 bases removed from V and 10 bases from J, the gap between germline ends came to 18 bases. Germline V gives CDR1 MDHEN, CDR2 SYDVKM. The CDR3 DNA sequence: TGTGCCAGCAGCCAGCCCGAAGACAGGAGAAAACTGTTTTTT. The encoded protein is CASSQPEDRRKLFF.

This clone has only one observation. The chain uses TRBV10-3 and TRBJ1-5, with D tentatively TRBD1 (5 bases). The CDR3 runs to 15 residues. V lost 4 bases, J lost 0 bases, and 10 bases lay in between. Germline V gene sequence: CDR1 ENHRY, CDR2 SYGVKD. CDR3 coding DNA: TGTGCCATCAGTGGTACAGGTTATAGCAATCAGCCCCAGCATTTT. Residues: CAISGTGYSNQPQHF.

The V and J genes are TRBV5-1 and TRBJ1-5; no reliable D call. V was clipped by 4 bases and J by 8 bases, with 13 bases between them. Germline V gene lookup returns CDR1 SGHRS and CDR2 YFSETQ. This CDR3 region has 13 residues. CDR3 DNA sequence: TGCGCCAGCAGCCCCGGGATGGAGGAGCCCCAGCATTTT. This translates into CASSPGMEEPQHF.

V is TRBV4-1 and J is TRBJ2-2, with TRBD2 as a possible D gene (5 bases). V lost 3 bases to trimming and J lost 3 bases, with 8 bases between them. The CDR3 extends over 14 amino acids. Germline V gene sequence: CDR1 MGHRA, CDR2 YSYEKL. CDR3 bases: TGCGCCAGCAGCCATCCGCGGGACACCGGGGAGCTGTTTTTT. Protein sequence: CASSHPRDTGELFF.